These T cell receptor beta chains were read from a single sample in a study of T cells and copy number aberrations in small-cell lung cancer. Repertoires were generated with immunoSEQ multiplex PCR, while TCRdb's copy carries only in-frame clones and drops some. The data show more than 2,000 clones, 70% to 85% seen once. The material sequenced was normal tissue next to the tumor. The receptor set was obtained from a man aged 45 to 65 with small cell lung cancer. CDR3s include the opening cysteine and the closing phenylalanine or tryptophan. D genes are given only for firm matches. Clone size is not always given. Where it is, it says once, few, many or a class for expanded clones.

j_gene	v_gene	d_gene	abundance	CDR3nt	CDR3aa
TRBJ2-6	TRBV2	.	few	TGTGCCAGCAGTGGGGATCGTTTCTCTGGGGCCAACGTCCTGACTTTC	CASSGDRFSGANVLTF
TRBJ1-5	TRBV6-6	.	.	TGTGCCAGCAGACGCCCGAGGGGGGACAGCAATCAGCCCCAGCATTTT	CASRRPRGDSNQPQHF
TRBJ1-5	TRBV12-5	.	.	TGTGCTAGTGGTTTGGGGGATGATCAGCCCCAGCATTTT	CASGLGDDQPQHF
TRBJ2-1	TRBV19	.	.	TGTGCCAGTAGTATCCGCAGGGATAGAGGGAATGAGCAGTTCTTC	CASSIRRDRGNEQFF
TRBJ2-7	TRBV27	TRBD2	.	TGTGCCAGCAGACTAGCGGGAGATAGCGAGCAGTACTTC	CASRLAGDSEQYF
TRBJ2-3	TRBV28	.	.	TGTGCCAGCAGTTCCGGGAGAGCGAGCACAGATACGCAGTATTTT	CASSSGRASTDTQYF
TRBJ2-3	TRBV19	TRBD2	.	TGTGCCAGTACCATCGGGACTAGTTTAGGCGATACGCAGTATTTT	CASTIGTSLGDTQYF
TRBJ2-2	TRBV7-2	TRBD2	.	TGTGCCAGCAGCTTTGGGCTAGCGGTCACCGGGGAGCTGTTTTTT	CASSFGLAVTGELFF
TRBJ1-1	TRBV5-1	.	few	TGCGCCAGCAGCCCGCCCCAGGGGCTAGCTACTGAAGCTTTCTTT	CASSPPQGLATEAFF
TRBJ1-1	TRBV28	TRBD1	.	TGTGCCAGCAGATCCTCGAGGCCGAGGACAGGGGGTTTTAACACTGAAGCTTTCTTT	CASRSSRPRTGGFNTEAFF
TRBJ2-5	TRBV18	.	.	TGTGCCAGCTCACCATCCAGGTTAGAGACCCAGTACTTC	CASSPSRLETQYF
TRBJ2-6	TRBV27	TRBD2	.	TGTGCCAGCAGCCCGAGCGGGAGCGCCGGGGCCAACGTCCTGACTTTC	CASSPSGSAGANVLTF
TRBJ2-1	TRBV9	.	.	TGTGCCAGCAGCAAAACTAGCGAGCAGTTCTTC	CASSKTSEQFF
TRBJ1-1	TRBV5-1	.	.	TGCGCCAGCAGCTTGGAGGAGATGAACACTGAAGCTTTCTTT	CASSLEEMNTEAFF
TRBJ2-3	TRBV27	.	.	TGTGCCAGCAGTTTGGGCCTAACAGATACGCAGTATTTT	CASSLGLTDTQYF
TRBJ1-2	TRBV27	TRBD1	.	TGTGCCAGCGGACGGGACAGGCGCTTTAACTATGGCTACACCTTC	CASGRDRRFNYGYTF
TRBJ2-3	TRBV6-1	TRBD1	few	TGTGCCAGCAGTGGACGGGGGACAGGTGGCACAGATACGCAGTATTTT	CASSGRGTGGTDTQYF
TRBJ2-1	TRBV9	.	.	TGTGCCAGCAGCGTAGCTTCCTACAATGAGCAGTTCTTC	CASSVASYNEQFF
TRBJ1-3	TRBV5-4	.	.	TGTGCCAGCAGCCCCGGGACACGGAACACCATATATTTT	CASSPGTRNTIYF
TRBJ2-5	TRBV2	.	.	TGTGCCAGCAGTGCCAACCACCAAGAGACCCAGTACTTC	CASSANHQETQYF
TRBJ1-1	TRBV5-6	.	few	TGTGCCAGCAGCTTGGGGTCCACTGAAGCTTTCTTT	CASSLGSTEAFF
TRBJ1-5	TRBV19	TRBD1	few	TGTGCCAGTAGGGGCGGCCAGGGGGGCAATCAGCCCCAGCATTTT	CASRGGQGGNQPQHF
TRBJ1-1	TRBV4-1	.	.	TGCGCCAGCAGCCAAGTCGTAACAGGAGACGAAGCTTTCTTT	CASSQVVTGDEAFF
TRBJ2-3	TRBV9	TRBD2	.	TGTGCCAGCAGCGTAGCTCCGGGAGGGGCAGATACGCAGTATTTT	CASSVAPGGADTQYF
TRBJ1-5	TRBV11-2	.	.	TGTGCCAGCAGCTTAGGCATGGCCTTAAATCAGCCCCAGCATTTT	CASSLGMALNQPQHF
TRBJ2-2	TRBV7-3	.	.	TGTGCCAGCAGCTTCCAGAACGGGGAGCTGTTTTTT	CASSFQNGELFF
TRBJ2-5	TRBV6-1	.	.	TGTGCGACCCTCCCGGGCGAGGCTCAAGAGACCCAGTACTTC	CATLPGEAQETQYF
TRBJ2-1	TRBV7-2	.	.	TGTGCCAGCAGCTTAATTACGAATGAGCAGTTCTTC	CASSLITNEQFF
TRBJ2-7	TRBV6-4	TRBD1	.	TGTGCCAGCAGTGACTCCGGGCAGGGGGCCTACGAGCAGTACTTC	CASSDSGQGAYEQYF
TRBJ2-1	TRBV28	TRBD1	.	TGTGCCAGCATCCAGACGGACAGGGCTAGTCATGAGCAGTTCTTC	CASIQTDRASHEQFF
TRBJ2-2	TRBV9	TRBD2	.	TGTGCCAGCAGCATACTAGCGGGAGGCACCACCGGGGAGCTGTTTTTT	CASSILAGGTTGELFF
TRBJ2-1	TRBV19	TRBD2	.	TGTGCCAGTAGTACTAGCGGTCCAGTCAATGAGCAGTTCTTC	CASSTSGPVNEQFF
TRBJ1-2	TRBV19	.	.	TGTGCCAGTAGTATAAGGAGCAGGGCGGGCTACACCTTC	CASSIRSRAGYTF
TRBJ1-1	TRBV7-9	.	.	TGTGCCAGCAGCGTGCTCGAGACTGAAGCTTTCTTT	CASSVLETEAFF
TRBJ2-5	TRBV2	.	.	TGTGCCAGCAGTGAAGCGCCGGACCGGACATCCGCGGGGACCCAGTACTTC	CASSEAPDRTSAGTQYF
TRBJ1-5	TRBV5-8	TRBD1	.	TGTGCCAGCAGTTCGGGACAGGGGTGGTTTCAGCCCCAGCATTTT	CASSSGQGWFQPQHF
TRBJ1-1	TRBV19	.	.	TGTGCCAGTGGGGACACGATGAACACTGAAGCTTTCTTT	CASGDTMNTEAFF
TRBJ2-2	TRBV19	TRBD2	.	TGTGCCAGTAGCAGACTAGCGGGAGGGAACACCGGGGAGCTGTTTTTT	CASSRLAGGNTGELFF
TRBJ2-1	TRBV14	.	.	TGTGCCAGCAGCCCCCTGGGGGATGAGCAGTTCTTC	CASSPLGDEQFF
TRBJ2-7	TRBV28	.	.	TGTGCCACAAGCGGGTCGAGCTCCTACGAGCAGTACTTC	CATSGSSSYEQYF
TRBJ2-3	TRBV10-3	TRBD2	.	TGTGCCATTAGGACTAGCGGAGACACAGATACGCAGTATTTT	CAIRTSGDTDTQYF
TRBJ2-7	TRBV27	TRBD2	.	TGTGCCAGCAGTTTTTCCGGTGGCGGGAGATTCGGCGAGCAGTACTTC	CASSFSGGGRFGEQYF
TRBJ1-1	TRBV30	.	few	TGTGCCTCCCGACGTCGGACAGCGGATGATTTGGCTTTCTTT	CASRRRTADDLAFF